This TCR beta chain was sequenced for a study of cytomegalovirus exposure and HLA in healthy donors. The CDR3 sequence is 13 residues long. Germline loops: CDR1 MNHNS, CDR2 SASEGT. The data were produced by immunoSEQ multiplex PCR, yet TCRdb's version contains in-frame clones alone and is incomplete. The table shows 150,000 to 200,000 clones, with 75% to 95% occurring only once. As to this clone: Mismatch with germline at one junction end may stem from a read error.

The sequenced material came from PBMCs. This sequence was found in a young woman in good health and CMV-seropositive. The chain combines TRBV6-1 with TRBJ2-7, with 7 nucleotides matching TRBD1. CDR3 coding DNA: TGTGCCAGCGGTGACAGGGCCCCCTACGAGCAGTACTTC. It translates to CASGDRAPYEQYF.